Each of the 20 T cell receptor beta chains below was sequenced from the same sample in a study of regulatory T cells in long-lasting Graves disease. The time point here: newly diagnosed GD, antithyroid drugs for less than 3 months. With RNA extracted from PBMCs as input, the TCR library was made. Combining iRepertoire HTBI primers with Arm-PCR of CDR3 regions, the authors built TCR beta libraries. TCRdb re-derived calls from the multiplex PCR reads in MiXCR, one entry per CDR3 protein. The table has 550,000 to 700,000 distinct CDR3 sequences, roughly a sixth seen once. The same data also contributed to another study, on T cells in Graves' hyperthyroidism and ophthalmopathy.

The starting material was peripheral blood mononuclear cells (PBMCs), obtained at new diagnosis, from a patient treated with antithyroid drugs. All receptors derive from a man aged 18 to 29 with Graves disease.

This clonotype was counted many times. This sequence joins TRBV6-5 and TRBJ1-1; D is unclear. V was shortened by 1 base and J by 9 bases, with 9 bases between the two germline ends. Germline V gene lookup returns CDR1 MNHEY and CDR2 SVGAGI. CDR3 length: 12 residues. DNA for the CDR3: TGTGCCAGCAGTTACTATGGGCAGAAAGCTTTCTTT. It codes for CASSYYGQKAFF.

This clonotype was counted many times. The chain combines TRBV28 with TRBJ2-3; D ambiguous. V was shortened by 4 bases and J by 0 bases, with 11 bases between the two germline ends. In germline, CDR1 is MDHEN, CDR2 SYDVKM. This CDR3 has 15 amino acids. In nucleotides, the CDR3 is TGTGCCAGCAGTTCCCATGATTCTAGCACAGATACGCAGTATTTT. As protein: CASSSHDSSTDTQYF. Supplemented by reference TRBV28 and TRBJ2-3, the full variable domain reads DVKVTQSSRYLVKRTGEKVFLECVQDMDHENMFWYRQDPGLGLRLIYFSYDVKMKEKGDIPEGYSVSREKKERFSLILESASTNQTSMYLCASSSHDSSTDTQYFGPGTRLTVL.

This clonotype occurred a few times. This chain links TRBV5-1 with TRBJ2-7; D perhaps matches TRBD2 (6 bases). With 0 bases removed from V and 0 bases from J, the gap between germline ends came to 10 bases. In germline, CDR1 is SGHRS, CDR2 YFSETQ. The CDR3 is 15 residues long. CDR3 coding DNA: TGCGCCAGCAGCTTGGATAGCGGAGCCTCCTACGAGCAGTACTTC. Protein sequence: CASSLDSGASYEQYF.

In its sample, this clonotype was seen many times. The rearrangement joins TRBV6-1 to TRBJ1-5; TRBD1 is a possible D gene (6 bases). The CDR3 has 15 residues. The germline V and J ends were trimmed by 6 bases and 0 bases, with 12 bases remaining between them. Per the germline V gene, CDR1 is MNHNS and CDR2 is SASEGT. The CDR3 coding sequence is TGTGCCAGCAGCCCTAGGGGGAATAGCAATCAGCCCCAGCATTTT. Protein sequence: CASSPRGNSNQPQHF.

The gene calls are TRBV19 and TRBJ1-5; D is possibly TRBD1 (6 bases). CDR1 is LNHDA, CDR2 SQIVND, per germline (reference sequence). The CDR3 covers 14 residues. The V gene lost 4 bases and the J gene lost 4 bases, with 11 bases spanning the gap. The CDR3 protein is CASSTNRANQPQHF. The CDR3 region has the DNA TGTGCCAGTAGTACCAACAGGGCTAATCAGCCCCAGCATTTT.

There are many counts of this clonotype. This sequence joins TRBV19 and TRBJ1-5; D gene uncertain. CDR1 LNHDA and CDR2 SQIVND come from the germline V gene (reference sequence). The CDR3 length is 13 residues. Trimming stripped 1 base from V and 10 bases from J, with 11 bases between. The CDR3 nucleotides read TGTGCCAGTAGTATAGGAGGAGGTGATCCCCAGCATTTT. Translation: CASSIGGGDPQHF.

The V gene is TRBV11-2, the J gene TRBJ2-4; TRBD2 agrees at 7 bases. Germline-derived CDR1 and CDR2 are SGHAT and FQNNGV. Unmatched junction bases numbered 6, after V lost 6 bases and J lost 7 bases. The CDR3 has 13 residues. In nucleotides, the CDR3 is TGTGCCAGCAGGGGGGGGGTCCGGAACATTCAGTACTTC. As protein: CASRGGVRNIQYF.

This clonotype was observed many times. The chain links TRBV28 to TRBJ1-1; no firm D call. Germline V gene sequence: CDR1 MDHEN, CDR2 SYDVKM. This CDR3 contains 14 residues. Trimming stripped 2 bases from V and 4 bases from J, with 11 bases between. The CDR3 here is CASSLKFWGTEAFF. CDR3 sequence (DNA): TGTGCCAGCAGTTTAAAATTTTGGGGCACTGAAGCTTTCTTT.

The chain carries TRBV12-3 or TRBV12-4 and TRBJ2-6; unclear D gene. The CDR3 length is 16 residues. Trimming cost V 3 bases and J 0 bases, with 9 bases left between them. The CDR3 loop is CASSFYSPSGANVLTF. CDR3 sequence (DNA): TGTGCCAGCAGTTTTTACAGTCCCTCTGGGGCCAACGTCCTGACTTTC.

The sample holds a few counts of this clonotype. The V gene is TRBV10-3, the J gene TRBJ1-5; 7 bases map to TRBD1. The V gene end was trimmed by 3 bases and the J gene end by 0 bases; junction bases not matched to a gene: 14. The CDR3 is 19 residues long. CDR1 ENHRY and CDR2 SYGVKD come from the germline V gene. This CDR3 reads CAISDPHQPGTDSNQPQHF. CDR3 sequence (DNA): TGTGCCATCAGTGACCCACACCAGCCCGGGACAGATAGCAATCAGCCCCAGCATTTT.

This clonotype was detected only a few times. A much larger clonotype is one base distant, so this may be a read error. The chain employs TRBV5-1 and TRBJ2-1; 8 bases align to TRBD2. The length of the CDR3 is 16 residues. Germline values: CDR1 SGHRS, CDR2 YFSETQ. The J segment lost 3 bases and the V segment lost 3 bases, leaving 8 bases of the junction unmatched. For the CDR3, the DNA is TGCGCCAGCAGCTCGGAAGGCAGCGGGAGCTACAATGAGCAGTTCTTC. Amino acid sequence: CASSSEGSGSYNEQFF.

With regard to this clonotype: A far larger clone is off by one base, so a read error is likely. The chain carries TRBV2 and TRBJ2-1; D is tentatively TRBD1 or TRBD2 (5 bases each). Germline values: CDR1 SNHLY, CDR2 FYNNEI. Trimming cost V 6 bases and J 13 bases, with 16 bases left between them. The CDR3 contains 12 residues. The CDR3 sequence: CASRGDRETQFF. The DNA for the CDR3 is TGTGCCAGCAGGGGGGATCGTGAGACCCAGTTCTTC.

This clonotype came up many times. CDR3 residues: CASSAGTGKLETQYF. The CDR3, as DNA: TGTGCCAGCAGTGCCGGGACAGGGAAGTTGGAGACCCAGTACTTC. The genes are TRBV28 and TRBJ2-5; TRBD1 aligns across 9 bases. Trimming at V came to 5 bases and at J to 5 bases, leaving 9 bases not matched to a gene. This CDR3 comprises 15 residues. Germline CDR1 MDHEN, CDR2 SYDVKM.

The chain employs TRBV4-1 and TRBJ2-7; tentatively, D is TRBD2 (5 bases). Trimming stripped 3 bases from V and 0 bases from J, with 21 bases between. Germline CDR1 and CDR2: MGHRA and YSYEKL. This CDR3 has 18 residues. The CDR3 region is CASSQIAVGSQSSYEQYF. The CDR3 nucleotides read TGCGCCAGCAGCCAGATCGCGGTAGGGAGTCAGAGCTCCTACGAGCAGTACTTC.

In this sample, this clonotype turned up a few times. This sequence joins TRBV19 and TRBJ2-2; 7 nucleotides match TRBD2. CDR1 LNHDA and CDR2 SQIVND come from the germline V gene (reference sequence). V gave up 2 bases and J gave up 2 bases; unmatched junction bases: 5. This CDR3 spans 16 amino acids. CDR3 sequence reads: CASSIPGGSNTGELFF. The CDR3 nucleotides read TGTGCCAGTAGTATACCGGGGGGTTCCAACACCGGGGAGCTGTTTTTT.

This rearrangement joins TRBV27 to TRBJ2-3; perhaps TRBD1 as D (6 bases). V was clipped by 3 bases and J by 6 bases, with 13 bases between them. CDR1 is MNHEY, CDR2 SMNVEV, per germline (reference sequence). The CDR3 loop spans 14 amino acids. The DNA for the CDR3 is TGTGCCAGCAGTTTGGTTCAGGGGTCGGATACGCAGTATTTT. It yields the protein CASSLVQGSDTQYF.

The table lists this clonotype with a few counts. The chain uses TRBV9 and TRBJ2-7; no reliable D call. V was clipped by 10 bases and J by 7 bases, with 12 bases between them. The CDR3 covers 10 residues. Germline V gives CDR1 SGDLS, CDR2 YYNGEE. The DNA for the CDR3 is TGTGCCGTGTTGTTAGATGAGCAGTACTTC. It yields the protein CAVLLDEQYF.

The chain has TRBV28 and TRBJ2-7, with 10 bases identical to TRBD1. V was pared by 0 bases and J by 2 bases, with 1 base of the junction left unmatched. The germline gives CDR1 MDHEN, CDR2 SYDVKM. CDR3 length equals 15 residues. The CDR3 DNA sequence: TGTGCCAGCAGTTTATGGGGACAGGGGACCTACGAGCAGTACTTC. Translation gives CASSLWGQGTYEQYF.

The rearrangement uses TRBV7-6 and TRBJ2-6; unclear D gene. V was cut by 0 bases and J by 0 bases, with 6 bases left in between. Germline CDR1 reads SGHVS; CDR2 reads FNYEAQ. The CDR3 is 16 residues long. Here the CDR3 reads CASSLATASGANVLTF. CDR3 bases: TGTGCCAGCAGCTTAGCTACAGCCTCTGGGGCCAACGTCCTGACTTTC.

This clonotype was seen a handful of times. The chain carries TRBV19 and TRBJ2-1; D is unclear. CDR3 length: 15 residues. The germline CDR1 and CDR2 sequences are LNHDA and SQIVND (reference sequence). Trimming cost V 0 bases and J 0 bases, with 6 bases left between them. This chain's CDR3 is CASSIESSSYNEQFF. The CDR3 DNA is TGTGCCAGTAGTATAGAAAGTAGCTCCTACAATGAGCAGTTCTTC.